This paragraph reports one TCR beta chain. Its antigen is unknown. CDR1 and CDR2 (germline): MNHNS, SASEGT. This CDR3 contains 12 residues. The V gene end was trimmed by 6 bases and the J gene end by 6 bases; junction bases not matched to a gene: 2. This sample stems from a study of vaccination and CD4 T cells after COVID-19. At the level of the study: Those taking part got two shots of either the BNT162b2 or the mRNA-1273 vaccine. Stimuli were overlapping spike peptide pools of SARS-CoV-2 and three common cold coronaviruses (HCoV-NL63, HCoV-OC43, HCoV-229E).

Scientists ran DNA taken from cultured CD4+ T cells through the Oncomine TCR Beta short-read assay for sequencing. TCRdb ran MiXCR on the PCR reads and lists one entry per CDR3 protein. The data contain over 5,000 distinct CDR3 sequences, roughly 45% of them singletons. As to treatment: roughly 11-day PBMC culture with coronavirus spike peptide pools or control peptides (ViraFEST assay). This TCR was sampled from a human donor who had recovered from COVID-19. The material sequenced was CD4+ T cells from blood, cultured in vitro. This chain connects TRBV6-1 to TRBJ1-5; 7 bases are a match to TRBD1. In DNA, the CDR3 is TGTGCCAGCAGACAGGGGAGTCAGCCCCAGCATTTT. Translated: CASRQGSQPQHF.